The 6 T cell receptor beta chains given below trace back to one sample, sequenced in a study of T cell responses to AZD1222 COVID-19 vaccine. Assay: immunoSEQ multiplex PCR; the TCRdb copy retains only in-frame clones and omits some. The sample lists more than 95,000 clones; more than 65% were seen once. The sequences come from peripheral blood, collected 28 days after the second AZD1222 dose. These receptor sequences come from an adult who received the AZD1222 COVID-19 vaccine.

This chain uses TRBV10-3 with TRBJ2-1; D is possibly TRBD1 (6 bases). The CDR3 is made up of 13 amino acids. V lost 4 bases to trimming and J lost 7 bases, with 11 bases between them. CDR1 is ENHRY and CDR2 is SYGVKD in the germline V gene. The CDR3 bases are TGTGCCATCAGTGGGGGGACAAGTAATGAGCAGTTCTTC. Its protein product is CAISGGTSNEQFF.

The J gene is TRBJ2-3, the V gene TRBV9; D is ambiguous. The V gene's germline CDR1 is SGDLS and CDR2 YYNGEE. The CDR3 runs 13 residues. V lost 0 bases, J lost 6 bases, and 8 bases lay in between. Written as DNA, the CDR3 is TGTGCCAGCAGCGTAGAGACTCTGGATACGCAGTATTTT. Translation: CASSVETLDTQYF.

The table lists this clone with a count of one. The rearrangement links TRBV30 to TRBJ1-2; D is perhaps TRBD1 (5 bases). Germline CDR1 reads GTSNPN; CDR2 reads SVGIG (reference sequence). The CDR3 runs to 15 residues. Trimming took off 2 bases at V and 2 bases at J, with 15 bases between the two ends. The CDR3 DNA reads as TGTGCCTGGAGTTCCGAATGGCAGGGCAACTATGGCTACACCTTC. It translates to CAWSSEWQGNYGYTF.

This chain links TRBV7-9 with TRBJ2-7; TRBD2 is a possible D gene (7 bases). Germline V lookup: CDR1 SEHNR, CDR2 FQNEAQ (reference sequence). The CDR3 has 14 residues. V lost 1 base, J lost 6 bases, and 13 bases lay in between. CDR3 loop: CASSLVAGEGEQYF. The DNA of the CDR3 is TGTGCCAGCAGCTTAGTCGCAGGGGAGGGCGAGCAGTACTTC.

The chain combines TRBV4-3 with TRBJ1-2, with D uncertain. The CDR3 sequence is 14 residues long. Trimming stripped 0 bases from V and 4 bases from J, with 9 bases between. The germline V gene has CDR1 LGHNA and CDR2 YSLEER. CDR3 sequence reads: CASSQEEGPYGYTF. CDR3 in DNA: TGCGCCAGCAGCCAAGAAGAAGGACCCTATGGCTACACCTTC.

The chain is built from TRBV5-1 and TRBJ1-2; TRBD1 matches at 7 bases. The length of the CDR3 is 14 residues. The V gene end was trimmed by 0 bases and the J gene end by 6 bases; junction bases not matched to a gene: 5. The germline V gene encodes CDR1 SGHRS and CDR2 YFSETQ. The CDR3 region is CASSLVAGGDGYTF. CDR3 sequence (DNA): TGCGCCAGCAGCTTGGTAGCAGGGGGGGATGGCTACACCTTC.